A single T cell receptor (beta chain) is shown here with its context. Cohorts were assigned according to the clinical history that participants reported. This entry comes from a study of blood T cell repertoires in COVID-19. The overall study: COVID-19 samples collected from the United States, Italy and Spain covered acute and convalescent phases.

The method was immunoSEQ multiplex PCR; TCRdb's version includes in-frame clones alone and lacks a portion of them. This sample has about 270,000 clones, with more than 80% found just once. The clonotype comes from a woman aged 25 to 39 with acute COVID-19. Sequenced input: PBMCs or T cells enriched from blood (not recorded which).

This CDR3 reads CASSQGSGVYEQYF. As DNA, the CDR3 is TGCGCCAGCAGCCAAGGGTCGGGGGTCTACGAGCAGTACTTC. V usage is TRBV4-1 and J usage is TRBJ2-7; D possibly corresponds to TRBD2 (6 bases). V lost 1 base to trimming and J lost 3 bases, with 10 bases between them. This CDR3 is 14 amino acids long. Germline V gene sequence: CDR1 MGHRA, CDR2 YSYEKL.